This TCR beta chain was obtained from a study of shared T cell receptors in the human thymus (dated by TCRdb to about 2021). General notes on the study: The study examined how self-reactive, shared T-cell receptor alpha chains are generated in the human thymus.

A remark on this clone: Its target antigen remains unknown. There are no base qualities to consult, and no much larger clone falls within one base.

The library was made by the immunoSEQ multiplex PCR assay. TCRdb took over this immuneACCESS table, retaining in-frame rearrangements with V and J assigned. Such tables are incomplete; in checked studies, under half of the missing clones stem from an unresolved V gene, and the remainder is unexplained. Here the sample has 500,000 to 750,000 clones; roughly 90% occur a single time. Of the sample, about 0.01% falls within the top ten clones. After removal of 0 bases from V and 5 bases from J, the junction retains 0 bases not matched to a gene. The CDR3 goes from the cysteine to the phenylalanine over 13 residues. The only DNA kept is the CDR3, 39 bases in frame from the first base. Per the germline V gene, MNHNS is the CDR1 and SASEGT is the CDR2. Separately, the same data were catalogued under a study of human thymus T cells. The second publication reports: The donors were immunologically healthy infants in Finland who had open corrective cardiac surgery for congenital heart defects. Thymus tissue was collected as surgical resects that were removed during corrective cardiac surgery. Usage of V and J gene segments appeared to be biased in both the thymic and the peripheral blood repertoires. The related research reported highly overlapping thymic TCR repertoires among unrelated individuals. The study characterized TCR alpha and beta repertoires from roughly eight infant thymus samples and a few related peripheral blood samples. Donor ages ranged from about 7 to 244 days, and the cohort comprised five or six male and a couple of female infants. Thymocytes were mechanically released from the tissue and were stored as pellets of roughly 10-32 million cells at -70 degrees C. A QIAsymphony instrument was used to extract genomic DNA from the frozen cell pellets. The immunoSEQ multiplex PCR assay was used to amplify the TCRB and TCRAD loci from a standardized amount of quality-controlled genomic DNA. The amplicons covered the V(D)J region and were long enough to include the CDR3 and to identify the V and J genes. Amplicon sequencing was performed on an Illumina platform through the commercial immunoSEQ service. Primer bias and sequencing errors were corrected using previously described methods, and TCRAD and TCRB definitions followed the IMGT database. Analysis of the repertoires was done with immunoSEQ Analyzer 3.0 and VDJTools and included basic statistics, V/J segment usage, diversity estimates, rarefaction and pairwise overlap. Diversity was estimated with Chao1, ChaoE, Efron-Thisted, Shannon and inverse Simpson indices, and also on datasets down-sampled to the smallest sample. For repertoire overlap, CDR3 nucleotide sequence, V gene and J gene had to match strictly, and clustering was done by Jaccard-based multidimensional scaling. On average, thymus samples yielded roughly 800,000 unique TCRB clonotypes, whereas blood samples yielded 65,000 to 100,000.

This receptor was taken from a boy in the first two years of life with a congenital heart defect. Donor details come from another sample of the same person, matched by shared clones. The rearranged chain carries TRBV6-1 and TRBJ1-2, with 7 bases matching TRBD1. Input material: thymocytes. The nucleotide sequence reads as follows: TGTGCCAGCAGTGAAGCGGGACAGTATGGCTACACCTTC. Its amino acids are CASSEAGQYGYTF.